A single sample gave rise to the 23 T cell receptor beta chains below, sequenced in a study of T cell responses to AZD1222 COVID-19 vaccine. Profiled with immunoSEQ multiplex PCR; TCRdb holds only in-frame clones, not every one. Of about 110,000 clones listed, more than 75% are singletons. The sample was peripheral blood, taken on day 0 of AZD1222 vaccination. These TCRs come from an adult in good health.

The rearrangement links TRBV11-2 to TRBJ2-1, with D possibly TRBD2 on 6 matching bases. The CDR3 consists of 14 residues. Trimming took 5 bases from V and 9 from J, leaving 17 bases between them. Germline values: CDR1 SGHAT, CDR2 FQNNGV. The CDR3 DNA is TGTGCCAGCAGCCCCCAACGACTAGTTGTTGAGCAGTTCTTC. It translates to CASSPQRLVVEQFF.

CDR3 sequence reads: CASRMTGGNGYTF. The CDR3 DNA sequence: TGTGCCAGCCGAATGACAGGGGGCAATGGCTACACCTTC. This chain connects TRBV9 to TRBJ1-2; TRBD1 agrees at 10 bases. Germline-derived CDR1 and CDR2 are SGDLS and YYNGEE. The CDR3 spans 13 residues. The ends lost 7 bases at V and 6 bases at J; junction bases unmatched: 6.

The chain has TRBV7-2 and TRBJ1-2; D remains unclear. The CDR3 covers 17 residues. CDR1 is SGHTA, CDR2 FQGNSA, per germline. Trimming removed 5 bases at V and 5 bases at J, with 24 bases between. CDR3 nucleotide sequence: TGTGCCAGCAGCCCCGACTTATCCGTCCTCTCTCGATATGGCTACACCTTC. Residues: CASSPDLSVLSRYGYTF.

V usage is TRBV30 and J usage is TRBJ2-6; TRBD2 agrees at 8 bases. The V gene end was trimmed by 3 bases and the J gene end by 0 bases; junction bases not matched to a gene: 7. This CDR3 contains 17 residues. The V gene's germline CDR1 is GTSNPN and CDR2 SVGIG (reference sequence). The CDR3 loop reads CAWRTRGGSSGANVLTF. The CDR3 nucleotides are TGTGCCTGGAGAACCCGGGGGGGAAGCTCTGGGGCCAACGTCCTGACTTTC.

V is TRBV7-8 and J is TRBJ2-7; the D call may be TRBD1 or TRBD2 (6 bases each). This CDR3 contains 14 residues. Germline V gene sequence: CDR1 SGHVS, CDR2 FQNEAQ. V was cut by 4 bases and J by 2 bases, with 12 bases left in between. CDR3 DNA: TGTGCCAGCAGCTGGAGGGGGAAACCCTACGAGCAGTACTTC. Encoded protein: CASSWRGKPYEQYF.

This clone occurred once. This chain uses TRBV4-1 with TRBJ2-7; D is ambiguous. CDR3 length: 14 amino acids. Germline-derived CDR1 and CDR2 are MGHRA and YSYEKL. The V end lost 4 bases, the J end lost 2 bases, and 12 bases lay between the germline ends. CDR3 protein: CASSRAERAYEQYF. DNA for the CDR3: TGCGCCAGCAGCCGGGCAGAAAGGGCCTACGAGCAGTACTTC.

The V gene is TRBV6-1, the J gene TRBJ1-6; D possibly corresponds to TRBD1 (5 bases). Germline loops: CDR1 MNHNS, CDR2 SASEGT. The CDR3 covers 13 residues. V lost 1 base and J lost 9, with 7 bases in between. For the CDR3, the DNA is TGTGCCAGCAGTGAAGGGGGGTTTTCACCCCTCCACTTT. Translating gives CASSEGGFSPLHF.

The chain uses TRBV28 and TRBJ1-4; D is perhaps TRBD1 (5 bases). CDR1 and CDR2 (germline): MDHEN, SYDVKM. The V end lost 10 bases, the J end lost 4 bases, and 19 bases lay between the germline ends. CDR3 size: 15 residues. CDR3 nucleotides: TGTGCCACCTATCGGGGGGGAGAGGTTAATGAAAAACTGTTTTTT. This translates into CATYRGGEVNEKLFF.

This clone appeared a single time. DNA for the CDR3: TGTGCCAGCAGCCCCGGACTAGCGGGGGCCTACAATGAGCAGTTCTTC. Amino acids: CASSPGLAGAYNEQFF. This chain joins TRBV9 and TRBJ2-1; TRBD2 matches at 13 bases. The length of the CDR3 is 16 residues. Germline loops: CDR1 SGDLS, CDR2 YYNGEE. The V and J ends lost 4 bases and 2 bases, in that order; junction bases with no gene match: 3.

J is TRBJ2-5 and V is TRBV5-4; TRBD1 matches 8 bases. The CDR3 length is 17 residues. Germline lookup yields CDR1 SGHNT and CDR2 YYREEE (reference sequence). V lost 0 bases and J lost 4; bases outside the gene matches: 11. The CDR3 region is CASSLVRGQQGGETQYF. CDR3 sequence (DNA): TGTGCCAGCAGCTTGGTTAGGGGGCAACAGGGGGGAGAGACCCAGTACTTC. The entire variable domain, with the rest obtained from reference TRBV5-4 and TRBJ2-5, is as follows: ETGVTQSPTHLIKTRGQQVTLRCSSQSGHNTVSWYQQALGQGPQFIFQYYREEENGRGNFPPRFSGLQFPNYSSELNVNALELDDSALYLCASSLVRGQQGGETQYFGPGTRLLVL.

The rearrangement links TRBV29-1 to TRBJ1-3, with D unclear. V was clipped by 4 bases and J by 0 bases, with 7 bases between them. CDR1 SQVTM and CDR2 ANQGSEA come from the germline V gene. The CDR3 contains 13 residues. CDR3 DNA sequence: TGCAGCGTTGGACCGAGCTCTGGAAACACCATATATTTT. It codes for CSVGPSSGNTIYF. Variable domain in full (rest from reference TRBV29-1 and TRBJ1-3): SAVISQKPSRDICQRGTSLTIQCQVDSQVTMMFWYRQQPGQSLTLIATANQGSEATYESGFVIDKFPISRPNLTFSTLTVSNMSPEDSSIYLCSVGPSSGNTIYFGEGSWLTVV.

The chain combines TRBV27 with TRBJ2-3; 12 bases are a match to TRBD2. This CDR3 is built from 15 residues. The J segment lost 4 bases and the V segment lost 2 bases, leaving 1 base of the junction unmatched. The germline CDR1 and CDR2 sequences are MNHEY and SMNVEV (reference sequence). The CDR3 sequence: CASSLTSGRPDTQYF. The CDR3 DNA reads as TGTGCCAGCAGTTTAACTAGCGGGAGGCCAGATACGCAGTATTTT.

The chain has TRBV2 and TRBJ1-2; the D gene is possibly TRBD1 (5 bases). The CDR3 length is 13 residues. Germline V CDR1 and CDR2: SNHLY, FYNNEI. Trimming removed 7 bases at V and 7 bases at J, with 16 bases between. CDR3: CASTQPGLFGYTF. CDR3 coding DNA: TGTGCCAGCACTCAACCGGGACTTTTTGGCTACACCTTC. Supplemented by reference TRBV2 and TRBJ1-2, the full variable domain reads EPEVTQTPSHQVTQMGQEVILRCVPISNHLYFYWYRQILGQKVEFLVSFYNNEISEKSEIFDDQFSVERPDGSNFTLKIRSTKLEDSAMYFCASTQPGLFGYTFGSGTRLTVV.

The rearrangement joins TRBV2 to TRBJ2-5, with 10 bases fitting TRBD1. The V gene end was trimmed by 7 bases and the J gene end by 5 bases; junction bases not matched to a gene: 7. The germline V gene encodes CDR1 SNHLY and CDR2 FYNNEI. CDR3 size: 14 residues. CDR3 sequence reads: CASIIGTGAETQYF. The CDR3 DNA sequence: TGTGCCAGCATAATTGGGACAGGGGCGGAGACCCAGTACTTC.

The genes are TRBV19 and TRBJ2-1, with D possibly TRBD2 on 6 matching bases. Germline V gene lookup returns CDR1 LNHDA and CDR2 SQIVND (reference sequence). The CDR3 has 17 amino acids. The V end was cut by 1 base, the J end by 3 bases, with 16 bases between. The CDR3 DNA reads TGTGCCAGTAGTATAGGGGCTGGAGGCGGGATCTACAATGAGCAGTTCTTC. Encoded protein: CASSIGAGGGIYNEQFF.

The J gene is TRBJ2-7, the V gene TRBV29-1; no definite D call. Germline V lookup: CDR1 SQVTM, CDR2 ANQGSEA. The CDR3 loop spans 10 amino acids. V was clipped by 5 bases and J by 4 bases, with 6 bases between them. The CDR3 is CSVFDYEQYF. For the CDR3, the DNA is TGCAGCGTTTTCGATTACGAGCAGTACTTC.

The chain couples TRBV6-2 or TRBV6-3 to TRBJ2-7; D unclear. This CDR3 has 15 residues. V lost 2 bases and J lost 0, with 11 bases in between. Germline CDR1 and CDR2: MNHEY and SVGEGT. CDR3 loop: CASSYPGPPSYEQYF. CDR3 sequence (DNA): TGTGCCAGCAGTTACCCCGGGCCTCCCTCCTACGAGCAGTACTTC.

The CDR3 bases are TGTGCCAGCACCCCAACGGGGGGGTATGGCTACACCTTC. Its translation is CASTPTGGYGYTF. V gene TRBV27 combines with J gene TRBJ1-2, with a weak D call TRBD1 (5 bases). Trimming stripped 7 bases from V and 5 bases from J, with 14 bases between. The length of the CDR3 is 13 residues. Per germline, CDR1 MNHEY and CDR2 SMNVEV (reference sequence).

This clone was seen a single time. The chain combines TRBV15 with TRBJ2-2; tentative D call: TRBD2 (7 bases). CDR1 and CDR2 from the germline V gene are LNHNV and YYDKDF (reference sequence). The CDR3 has 16 amino acids. The V gene lost 6 bases and the J gene lost 4 bases, with 18 bases spanning the gap. The DNA for the CDR3 is TGTGCCACCAGACCCGGGGGCGGGAGTCGCACCGGGGAGCTGTTTTTT. Its protein product is CATRPGGGSRTGELFF.

The J gene is TRBJ2-5, the V gene TRBV5-4, with TRBD2 identical over 8 bases. CDR1 is SGHNT, CDR2 YYREEE, per germline (reference sequence). The length of the CDR3 is 14 residues. V lost 2 bases, J lost 3 bases, and 3 bases stayed unmatched. For the CDR3, the DNA is TGTGCCAGCAGCTTCGCGGGGGGCGAAGAGACCCAGTACTTC. This translates into CASSFAGGEETQYF. Filled out from reference TRBV5-4 and TRBJ2-5, the complete variable domain reads ETGVTQSPTHLIKTRGQQVTLRCSSQSGHNTVSWYQQALGQGPQFIFQYYREEENGRGNFPPRFSGLQFPNYSSELNVNALELDDSALYLCASSFAGGEETQYFGPGTRLLVL.

The rearrangement joins TRBV5-4 to TRBJ1-4; D not resolved. This CDR3 contains 16 residues. V was pared by 0 bases and J by 1 base, with 10 bases between. Germline V CDR1 and CDR2: SGHNT, YYREEE (reference sequence). As DNA, the CDR3 is TGTGCCAGCAGCTTGGGACCGGGAGGAACTAATGAAAAACTGTTTTTT. It specifies CASSLGPGGTNEKLFF.

V usage is TRBV5-1 and J usage is TRBJ1-3, with 8 bases aligning to TRBD1. J lost 2 bases, V lost 0 bases, and 1 base had no gene match. This CDR3 has 15 amino acids. The germline V gene encodes CDR1 SGHRS and CDR2 YFSETQ. CDR3 region: CASSLATGAGNTIYF. CDR3 nucleotide sequence: TGCGCCAGCAGCTTGGCGACAGGGGCTGGAAACACCATATATTTT.

This chain uses TRBV27 with TRBJ1-4, with 7 positions matching TRBD1. CDR1 and CDR2 from the germline V gene are MNHEY and SMNVEV (reference sequence). The V and J ends lost 5 bases and 7 bases, in that order; junction bases with no gene match: 10. There are 15 residues in the CDR3. The CDR3 loop reads CASSPGTGAAEKLFF. CDR3 nucleotide sequence: TGTGCCAGCAGTCCCGGTACAGGGGCGGCTGAAAAACTGTTTTTT.